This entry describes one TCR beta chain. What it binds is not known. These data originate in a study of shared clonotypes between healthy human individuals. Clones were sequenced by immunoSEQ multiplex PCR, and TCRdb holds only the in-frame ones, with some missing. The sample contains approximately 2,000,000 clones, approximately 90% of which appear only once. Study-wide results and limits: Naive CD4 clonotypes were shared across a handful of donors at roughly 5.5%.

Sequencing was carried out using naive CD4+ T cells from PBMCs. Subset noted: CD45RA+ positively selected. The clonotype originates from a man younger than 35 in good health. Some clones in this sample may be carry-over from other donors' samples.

In DNA form, the CDR3 reads TGTGCCTGGAGTGTCCTAGAGGGCACAGATACGCAGTATTTT. Its translation is CAWSVLEGTDTQYF. The rearrangement links TRBV30 to TRBJ2-3; no clear D. The CDR3 is made up of 14 amino acids. The germline CDR1 and CDR2 sequences are GTSNPN and SVGIG (reference sequence). V was trimmed by 0 bases and J by 1 base, leaving 8 bases between them.